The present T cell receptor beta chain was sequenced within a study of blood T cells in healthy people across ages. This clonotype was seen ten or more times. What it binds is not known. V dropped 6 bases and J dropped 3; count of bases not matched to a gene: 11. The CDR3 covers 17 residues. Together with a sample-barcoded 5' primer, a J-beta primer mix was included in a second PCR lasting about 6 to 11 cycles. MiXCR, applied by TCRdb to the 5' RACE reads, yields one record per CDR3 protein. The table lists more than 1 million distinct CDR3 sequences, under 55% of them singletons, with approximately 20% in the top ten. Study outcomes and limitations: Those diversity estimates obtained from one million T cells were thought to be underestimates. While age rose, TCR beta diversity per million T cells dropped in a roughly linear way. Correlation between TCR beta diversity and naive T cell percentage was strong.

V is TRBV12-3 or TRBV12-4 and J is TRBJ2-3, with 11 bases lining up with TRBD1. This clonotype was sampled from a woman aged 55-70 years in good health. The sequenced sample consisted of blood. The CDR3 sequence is CASSLGQGASQTDTQYF. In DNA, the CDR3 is TGTGCCAGCAGCCTCGGACAGGGGGCAAGCCAGACAGATACGCAGTATTTT.